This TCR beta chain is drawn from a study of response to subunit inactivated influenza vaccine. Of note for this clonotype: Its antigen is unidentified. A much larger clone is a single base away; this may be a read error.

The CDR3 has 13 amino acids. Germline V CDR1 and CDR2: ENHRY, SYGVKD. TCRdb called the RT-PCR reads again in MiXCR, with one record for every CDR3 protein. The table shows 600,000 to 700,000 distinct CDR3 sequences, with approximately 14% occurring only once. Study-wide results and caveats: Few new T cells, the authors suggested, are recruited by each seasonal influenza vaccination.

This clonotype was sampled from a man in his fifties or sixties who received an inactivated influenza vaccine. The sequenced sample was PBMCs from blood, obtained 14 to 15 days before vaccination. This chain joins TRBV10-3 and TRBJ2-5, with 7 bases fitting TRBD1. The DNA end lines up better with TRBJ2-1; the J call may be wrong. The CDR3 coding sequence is TGTGCCAGCTCTGGACAGGCGATTGAGACCCAGTTCTTC. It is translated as CASSGQAIETQFF.